This T cell receptor (beta chain) came from a study of molecular identifiers for immune sequencing clone quantification. Study-level background: In replicates, RNA from roughly 18,000 or 92,000 naive CD8 cells was split five ways, four sequenced.

Study-level findings and limits: The study found clones above 20 RNA copies held over 97% of effector molecules and under 1% in naive cells. Spiked TCR RNA from one Jurkat cell reportedly showed up when mixed among 950,000 to 1,000,000 naive cells.

TCRdb processed the PCR reads anew with MiXCR; each CDR3 protein has one entry. The repertoire holds about 640,000 distinct CDR3 sequences, with just under 20% as singletons. This clonotype was counted at least ten times. Its specificity is not known. Per germline, CDR1 DFQATT and CDR2 SNEGSKA (reference sequence). Trimming took 6 bases from V and 6 from J, leaving 15 bases between them. The CDR3 consists of 13 residues. This sequence joins TRBV20-1 and TRBJ1-5; D is ambiguous. The sample comprised naive CD8+ T cells from blood, with Jurkat cell RNA spiked in. Stated subset: FACS-sorted CD8+CD4-CCR7+CD45RA+ naive T cells. The receptor was isolated from a human donor in good health. Some libraries in this study had Jurkat cell RNA spiked in. The CDR3 nucleotides read TGCAGTGCCCCCGAGGGTCTGGGTCAGCCCCAGCATTTT. The encoded protein is CSAPEGLGQPQHF.